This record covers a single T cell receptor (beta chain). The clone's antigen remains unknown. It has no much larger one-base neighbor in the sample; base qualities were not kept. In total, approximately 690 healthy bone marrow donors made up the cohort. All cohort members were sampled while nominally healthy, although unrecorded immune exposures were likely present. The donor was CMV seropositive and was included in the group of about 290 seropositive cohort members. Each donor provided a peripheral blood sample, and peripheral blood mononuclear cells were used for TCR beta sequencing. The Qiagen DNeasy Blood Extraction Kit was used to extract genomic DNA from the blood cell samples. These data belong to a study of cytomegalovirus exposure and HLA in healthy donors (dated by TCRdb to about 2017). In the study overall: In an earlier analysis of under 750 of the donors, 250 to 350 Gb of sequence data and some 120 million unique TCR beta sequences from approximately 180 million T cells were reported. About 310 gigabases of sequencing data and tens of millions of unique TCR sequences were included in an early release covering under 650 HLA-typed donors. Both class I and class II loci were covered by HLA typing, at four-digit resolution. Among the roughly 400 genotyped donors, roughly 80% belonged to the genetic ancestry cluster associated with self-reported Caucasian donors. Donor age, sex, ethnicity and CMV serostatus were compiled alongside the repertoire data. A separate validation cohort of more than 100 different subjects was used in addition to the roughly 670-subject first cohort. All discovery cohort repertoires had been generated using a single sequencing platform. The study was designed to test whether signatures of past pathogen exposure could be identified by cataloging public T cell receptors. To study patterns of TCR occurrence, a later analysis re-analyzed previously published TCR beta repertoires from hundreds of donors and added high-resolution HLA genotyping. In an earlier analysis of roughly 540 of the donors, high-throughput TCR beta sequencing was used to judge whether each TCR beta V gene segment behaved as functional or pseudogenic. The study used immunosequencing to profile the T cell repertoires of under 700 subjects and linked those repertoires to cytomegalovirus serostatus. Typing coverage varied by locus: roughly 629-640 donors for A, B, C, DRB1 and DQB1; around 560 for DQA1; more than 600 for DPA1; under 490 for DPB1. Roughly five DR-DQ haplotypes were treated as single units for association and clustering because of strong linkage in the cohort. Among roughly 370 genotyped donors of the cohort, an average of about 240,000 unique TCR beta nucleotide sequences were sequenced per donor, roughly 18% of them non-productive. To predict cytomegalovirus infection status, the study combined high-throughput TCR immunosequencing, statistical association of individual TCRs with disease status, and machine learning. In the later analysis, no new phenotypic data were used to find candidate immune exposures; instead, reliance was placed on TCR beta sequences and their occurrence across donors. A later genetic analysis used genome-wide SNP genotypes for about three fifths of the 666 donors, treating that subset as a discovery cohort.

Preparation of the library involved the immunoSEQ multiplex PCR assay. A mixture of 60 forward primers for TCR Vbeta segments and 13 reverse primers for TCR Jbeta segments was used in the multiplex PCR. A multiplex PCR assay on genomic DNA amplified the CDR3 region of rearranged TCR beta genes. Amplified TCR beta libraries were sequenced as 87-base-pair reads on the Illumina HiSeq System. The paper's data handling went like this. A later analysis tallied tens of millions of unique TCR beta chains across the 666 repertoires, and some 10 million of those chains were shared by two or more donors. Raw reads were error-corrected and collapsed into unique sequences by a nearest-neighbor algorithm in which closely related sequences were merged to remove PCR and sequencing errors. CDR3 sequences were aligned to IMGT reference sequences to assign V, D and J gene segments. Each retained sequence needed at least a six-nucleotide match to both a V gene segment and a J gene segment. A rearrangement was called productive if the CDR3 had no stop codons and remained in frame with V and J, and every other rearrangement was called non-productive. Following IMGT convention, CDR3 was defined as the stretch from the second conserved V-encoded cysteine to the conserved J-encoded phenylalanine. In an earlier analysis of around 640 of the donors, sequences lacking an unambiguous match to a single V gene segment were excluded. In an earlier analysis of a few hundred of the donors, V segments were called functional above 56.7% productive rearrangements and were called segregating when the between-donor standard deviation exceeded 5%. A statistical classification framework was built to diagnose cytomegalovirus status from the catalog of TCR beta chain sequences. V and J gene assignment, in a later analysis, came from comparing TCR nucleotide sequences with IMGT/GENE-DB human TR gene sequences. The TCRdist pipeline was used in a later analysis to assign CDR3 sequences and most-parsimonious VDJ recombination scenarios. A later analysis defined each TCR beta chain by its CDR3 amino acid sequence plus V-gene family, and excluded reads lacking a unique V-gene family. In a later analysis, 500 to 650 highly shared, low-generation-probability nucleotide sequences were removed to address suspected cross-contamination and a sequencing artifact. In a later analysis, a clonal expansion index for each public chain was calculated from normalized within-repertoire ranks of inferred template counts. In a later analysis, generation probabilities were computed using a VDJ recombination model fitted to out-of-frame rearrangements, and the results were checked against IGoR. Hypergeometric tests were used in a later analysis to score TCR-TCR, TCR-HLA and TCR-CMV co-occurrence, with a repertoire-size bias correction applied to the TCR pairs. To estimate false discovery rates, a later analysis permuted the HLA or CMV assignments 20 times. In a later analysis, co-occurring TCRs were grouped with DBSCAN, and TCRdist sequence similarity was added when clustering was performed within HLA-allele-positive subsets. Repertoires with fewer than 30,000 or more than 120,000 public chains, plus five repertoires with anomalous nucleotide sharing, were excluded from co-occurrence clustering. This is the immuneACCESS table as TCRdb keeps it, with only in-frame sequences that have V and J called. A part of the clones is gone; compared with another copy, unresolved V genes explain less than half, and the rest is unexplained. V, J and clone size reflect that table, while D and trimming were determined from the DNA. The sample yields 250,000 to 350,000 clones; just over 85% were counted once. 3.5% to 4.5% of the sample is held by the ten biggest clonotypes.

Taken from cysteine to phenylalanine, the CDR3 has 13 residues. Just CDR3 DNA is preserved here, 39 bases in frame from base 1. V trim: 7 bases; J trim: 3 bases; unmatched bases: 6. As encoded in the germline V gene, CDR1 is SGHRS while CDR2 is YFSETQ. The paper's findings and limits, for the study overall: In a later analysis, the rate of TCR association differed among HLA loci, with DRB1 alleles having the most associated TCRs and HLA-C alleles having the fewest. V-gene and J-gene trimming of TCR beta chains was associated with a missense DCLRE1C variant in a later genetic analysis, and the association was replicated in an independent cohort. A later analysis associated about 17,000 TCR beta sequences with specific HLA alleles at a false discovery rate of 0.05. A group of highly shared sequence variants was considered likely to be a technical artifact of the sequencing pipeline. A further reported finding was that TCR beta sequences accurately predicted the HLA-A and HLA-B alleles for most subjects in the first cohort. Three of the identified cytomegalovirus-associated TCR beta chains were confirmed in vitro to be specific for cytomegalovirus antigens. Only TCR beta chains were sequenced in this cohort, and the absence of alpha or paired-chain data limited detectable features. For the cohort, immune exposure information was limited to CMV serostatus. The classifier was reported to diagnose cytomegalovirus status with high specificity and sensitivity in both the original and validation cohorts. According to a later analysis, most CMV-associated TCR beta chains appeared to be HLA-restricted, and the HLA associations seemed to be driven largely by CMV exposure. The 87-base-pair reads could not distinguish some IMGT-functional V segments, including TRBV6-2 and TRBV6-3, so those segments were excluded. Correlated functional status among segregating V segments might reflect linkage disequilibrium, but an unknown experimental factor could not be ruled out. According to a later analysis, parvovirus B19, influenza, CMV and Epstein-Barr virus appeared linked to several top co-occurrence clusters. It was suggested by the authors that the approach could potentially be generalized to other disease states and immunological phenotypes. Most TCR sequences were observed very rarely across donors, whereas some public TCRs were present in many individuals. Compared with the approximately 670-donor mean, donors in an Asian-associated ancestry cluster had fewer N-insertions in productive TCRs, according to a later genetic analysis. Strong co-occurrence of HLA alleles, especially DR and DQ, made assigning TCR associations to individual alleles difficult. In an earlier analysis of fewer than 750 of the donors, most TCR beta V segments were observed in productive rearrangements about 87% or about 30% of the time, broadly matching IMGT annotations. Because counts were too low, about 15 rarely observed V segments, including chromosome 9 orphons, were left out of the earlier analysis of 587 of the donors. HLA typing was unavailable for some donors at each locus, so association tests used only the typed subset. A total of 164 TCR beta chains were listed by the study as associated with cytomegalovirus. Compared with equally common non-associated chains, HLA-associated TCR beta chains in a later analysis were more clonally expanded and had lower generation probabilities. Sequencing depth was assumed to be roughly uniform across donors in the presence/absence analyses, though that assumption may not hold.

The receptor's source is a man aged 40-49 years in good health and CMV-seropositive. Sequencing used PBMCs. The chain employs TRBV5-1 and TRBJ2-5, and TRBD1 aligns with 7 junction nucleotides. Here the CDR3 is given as CASSGQSEETQYF. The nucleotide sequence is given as TGCGCCAGCTCGGGACAGTCAGAAGAGACCCAGTACTTC.